The source of this TCR beta chain is a study of blood T cell repertoires in COVID-19. Study overall: Specimens from acute and convalescent COVID-19 originated in the United States, Italy and Spain. Sources were T cells, B-cell-depleted T cells, or PBMCs; the material itself was cDNA or gDNA.

The repertoire was sequenced with immunoSEQ multiplex PCR; TCRdb's copy has only in-frame clones and lacks some. This table holds a few hundred thousand clones, approximately 90% found once. The ends lost 7 bases at V and 2 bases at J; junction bases unmatched: 5. Germline CDR1 and CDR2: SGHDT and YYEEEE. The CDR3 is 15 residues long. The sequencing input was peripheral blood. The chain is built from TRBV5-6 and TRBJ2-2, with 10 positions matching TRBD2. The receptor was isolated from a woman aged 40 to 50 who had recovered from COVID-19. The CDR3 coding sequence is TGTGCCAGCCGCCCTAGCGGGGGCAACACCGGGGAGCTGTTTTTT. It yields the protein CASRPSGGNTGELFF.